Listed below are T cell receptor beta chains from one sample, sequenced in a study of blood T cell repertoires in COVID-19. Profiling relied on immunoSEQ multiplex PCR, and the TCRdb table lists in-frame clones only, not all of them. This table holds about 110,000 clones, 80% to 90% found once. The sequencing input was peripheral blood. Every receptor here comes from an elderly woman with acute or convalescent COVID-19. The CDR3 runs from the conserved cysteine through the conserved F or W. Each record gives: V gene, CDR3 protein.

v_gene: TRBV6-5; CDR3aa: CASSNEGLAGSEQYF
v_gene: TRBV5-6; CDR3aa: CASSSAGYSTYEQYF
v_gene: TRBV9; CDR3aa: CASSVAGTSGTDTQYF
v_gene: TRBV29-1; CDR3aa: CSAHQGANTEAFF
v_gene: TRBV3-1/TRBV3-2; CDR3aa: CASSQGTAPSGYTF
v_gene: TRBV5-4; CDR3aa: CASSRLSSGGSYNEQFF
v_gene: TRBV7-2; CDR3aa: CASSPPPMNTEAFF
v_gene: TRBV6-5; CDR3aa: CASSPGQGNQPQHF
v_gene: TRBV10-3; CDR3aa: CAISESKGQVQTQYF
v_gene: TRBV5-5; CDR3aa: CASSSHPESSYNSPLHF
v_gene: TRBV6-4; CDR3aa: CASRSTTDTEAFF
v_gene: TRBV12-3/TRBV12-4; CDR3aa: CASSGGVSYEQYF
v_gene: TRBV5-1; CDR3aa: CASSLGRGQGAANNSPLHF
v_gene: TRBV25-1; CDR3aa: CASTGTGHRPQHF
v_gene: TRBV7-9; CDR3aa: CASSFVVSNTEAFF
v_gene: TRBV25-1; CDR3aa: CASSVLDMDTEAFF
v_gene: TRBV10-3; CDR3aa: CAISAAGYNSPLHF
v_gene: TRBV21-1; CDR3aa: CASRLTRYEQYF
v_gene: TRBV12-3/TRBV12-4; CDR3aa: CAVGGGIDTQYF
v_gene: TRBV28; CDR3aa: CASSFTETSPLHF
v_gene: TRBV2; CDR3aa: CASRGSAGANVLTF
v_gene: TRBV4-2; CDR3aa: CASSQFQGTHGEQYF
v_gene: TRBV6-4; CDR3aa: CASSDSYPYNEQFF
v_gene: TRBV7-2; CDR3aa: CASSPGGTWQMNTEAFF
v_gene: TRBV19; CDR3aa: CASSSHRAEANTEAFF
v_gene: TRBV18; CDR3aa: CASSTRVSYEQYF
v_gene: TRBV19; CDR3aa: CASSTHGQPETQYF
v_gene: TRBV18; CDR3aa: CASSPTGTEETQYF
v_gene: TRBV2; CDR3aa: CATTGQTNTGELFF
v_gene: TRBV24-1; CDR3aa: CATAGTGGANTEAFF
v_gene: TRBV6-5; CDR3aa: CASSYFPDSSYEQYF
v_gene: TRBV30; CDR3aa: CAWRRTGYEQYF
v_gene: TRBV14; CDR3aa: CASSQDRSSSPLHF
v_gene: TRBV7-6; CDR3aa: CASSSTGTGETFF
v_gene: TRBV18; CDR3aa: CASSPFGQGASPLHF
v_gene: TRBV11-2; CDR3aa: CASSLEVFGAGENTEAFF
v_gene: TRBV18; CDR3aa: CASSLTGTDNSPLHF
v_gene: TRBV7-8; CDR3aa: CASSPFSGAFSRGPSVSNYGYTF
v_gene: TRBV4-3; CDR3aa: CASSLSSGDREQFF
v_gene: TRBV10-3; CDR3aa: CATVGTGGLYNEQFF
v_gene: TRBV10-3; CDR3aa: CAVAQGNTEAFF
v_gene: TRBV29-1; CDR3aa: CSVEGWTGGHEQYF
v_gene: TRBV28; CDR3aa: CASGGGTLSYNEQFF
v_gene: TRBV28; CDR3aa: CATKDSPNLRYTF
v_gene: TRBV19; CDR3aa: CASSITGTGIKTQYF
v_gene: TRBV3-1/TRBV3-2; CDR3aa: CASSQRQGRGEQYF
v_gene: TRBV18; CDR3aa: CASSPSGNQPQHF
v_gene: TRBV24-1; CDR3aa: CATSDLDTSSYNEQFF
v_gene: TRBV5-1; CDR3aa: CASSSRGASYEQYF
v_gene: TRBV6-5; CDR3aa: CASSQGPWYQETQYF
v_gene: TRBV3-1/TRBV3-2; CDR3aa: CASSQGRGYGYTF
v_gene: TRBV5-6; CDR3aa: CASSLPPAGDEQFF
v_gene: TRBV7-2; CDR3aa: CASSLGGLGRRFF
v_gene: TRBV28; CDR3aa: CASSVPLRRDEGTDTQYF
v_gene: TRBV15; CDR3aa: CATSRDAGAGGYTF
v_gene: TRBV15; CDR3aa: CATSRDSPGQETQYF
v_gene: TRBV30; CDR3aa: CAWTRATGFSGANVLTF
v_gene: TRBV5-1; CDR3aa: CASKSGEYTDTQYF
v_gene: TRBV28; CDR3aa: CASSQSNGDTQYF